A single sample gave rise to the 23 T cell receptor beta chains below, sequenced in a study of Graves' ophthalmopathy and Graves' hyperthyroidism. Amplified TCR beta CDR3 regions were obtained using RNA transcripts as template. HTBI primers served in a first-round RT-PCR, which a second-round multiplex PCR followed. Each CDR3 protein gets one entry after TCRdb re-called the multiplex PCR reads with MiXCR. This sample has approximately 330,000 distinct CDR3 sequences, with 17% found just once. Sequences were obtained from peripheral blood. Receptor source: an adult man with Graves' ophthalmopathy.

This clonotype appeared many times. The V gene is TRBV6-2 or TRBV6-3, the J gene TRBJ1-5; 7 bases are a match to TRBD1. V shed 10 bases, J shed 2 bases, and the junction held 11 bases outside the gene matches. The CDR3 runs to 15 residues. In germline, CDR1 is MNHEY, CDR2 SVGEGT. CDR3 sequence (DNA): TGTGCCACCGCCGCGATCACAGGGGGCAATCAGCCCCAGCATTTT. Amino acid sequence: CATAAITGGNQPQHF.

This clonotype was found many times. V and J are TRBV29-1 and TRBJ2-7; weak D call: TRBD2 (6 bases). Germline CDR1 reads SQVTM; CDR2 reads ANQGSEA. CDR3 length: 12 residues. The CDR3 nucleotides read TGCAGTGCCACAGCGGGCTCCTACGAGCAGTACTTC. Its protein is CSATAGSYEQYF.

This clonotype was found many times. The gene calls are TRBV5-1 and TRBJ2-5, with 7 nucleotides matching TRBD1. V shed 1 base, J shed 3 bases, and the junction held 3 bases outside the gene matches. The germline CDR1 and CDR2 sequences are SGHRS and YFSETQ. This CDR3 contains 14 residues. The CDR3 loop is CASSLRQGEETQYF. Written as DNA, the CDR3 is TGCGCCAGCAGCTTGAGACAGGGTGAAGAGACCCAGTACTTC.

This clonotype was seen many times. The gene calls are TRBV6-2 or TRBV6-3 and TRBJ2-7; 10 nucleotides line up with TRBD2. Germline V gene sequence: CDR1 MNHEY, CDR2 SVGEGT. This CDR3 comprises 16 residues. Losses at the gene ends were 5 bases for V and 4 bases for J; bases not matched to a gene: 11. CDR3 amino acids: CASSRGAIAGGYEQYF. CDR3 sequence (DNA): TGTGCCAGCAGTCGGGGAGCGATAGCGGGGGGTTACGAGCAGTACTTC.

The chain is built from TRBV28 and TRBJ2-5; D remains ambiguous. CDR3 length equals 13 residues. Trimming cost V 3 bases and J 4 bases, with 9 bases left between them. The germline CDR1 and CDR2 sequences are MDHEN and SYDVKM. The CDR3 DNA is TGTGCCAGCAGTTTCGAGAGAGGAGAGACCCAGTACTTC. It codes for CASSFERGETQYF.

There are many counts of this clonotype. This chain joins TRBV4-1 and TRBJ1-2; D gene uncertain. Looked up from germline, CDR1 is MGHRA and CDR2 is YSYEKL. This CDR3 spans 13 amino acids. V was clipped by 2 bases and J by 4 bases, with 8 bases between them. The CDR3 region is CASSQLGSYGYTF. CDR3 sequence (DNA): TGCGCCAGCAGCCAACTGGGATCCTATGGCTACACCTTC.

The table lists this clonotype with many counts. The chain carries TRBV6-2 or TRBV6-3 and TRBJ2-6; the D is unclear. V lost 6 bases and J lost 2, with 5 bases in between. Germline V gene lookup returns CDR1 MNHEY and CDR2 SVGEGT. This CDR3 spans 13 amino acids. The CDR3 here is CASSRTGANVLTF. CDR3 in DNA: TGTGCCAGCAGCCGCACTGGGGCCAACGTCCTGACTTTC.

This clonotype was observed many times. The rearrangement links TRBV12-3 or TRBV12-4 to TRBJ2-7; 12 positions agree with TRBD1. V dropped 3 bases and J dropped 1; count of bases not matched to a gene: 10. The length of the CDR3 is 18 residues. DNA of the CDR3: TGTGCCAGCAGTTTCGGGACAGGGGGCCGTGTGACGTCCTACGAGCAGTACTTC. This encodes CASSFGTGGRVTSYEQYF.

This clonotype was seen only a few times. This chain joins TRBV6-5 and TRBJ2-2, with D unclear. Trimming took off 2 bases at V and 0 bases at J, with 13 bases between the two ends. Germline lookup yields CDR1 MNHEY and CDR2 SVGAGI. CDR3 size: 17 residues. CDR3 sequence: CASSYGLLTANTGELFF. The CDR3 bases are TGTGCCAGCAGTTACGGTCTCCTTACCGCGAACACCGGGGAGCTGTTTTTT.

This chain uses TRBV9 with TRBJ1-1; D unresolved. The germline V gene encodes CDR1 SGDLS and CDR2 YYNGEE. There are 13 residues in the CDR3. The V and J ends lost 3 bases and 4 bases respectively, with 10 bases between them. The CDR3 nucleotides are TGTGCCAGCAGCGCTAATGTCGGCACTGAAGCTTTCTTT. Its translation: CASSANVGTEAFF.

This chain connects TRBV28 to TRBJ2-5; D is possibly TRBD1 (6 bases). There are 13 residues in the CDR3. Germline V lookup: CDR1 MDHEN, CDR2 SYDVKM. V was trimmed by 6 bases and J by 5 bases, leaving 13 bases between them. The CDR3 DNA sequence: TGTGCCAGCAGAGAACAGGGAAGGGAGACCCAGTACTTC. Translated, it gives CASREQGRETQYF.

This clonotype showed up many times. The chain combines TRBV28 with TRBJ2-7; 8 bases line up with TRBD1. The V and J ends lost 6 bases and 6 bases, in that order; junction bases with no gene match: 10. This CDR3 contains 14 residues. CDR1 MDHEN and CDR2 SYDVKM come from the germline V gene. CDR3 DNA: TGTGCCAGCAGGGCGCGTATACAGGGGGGCGAGCAGTACTTC. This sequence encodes CASRARIQGGEQYF.

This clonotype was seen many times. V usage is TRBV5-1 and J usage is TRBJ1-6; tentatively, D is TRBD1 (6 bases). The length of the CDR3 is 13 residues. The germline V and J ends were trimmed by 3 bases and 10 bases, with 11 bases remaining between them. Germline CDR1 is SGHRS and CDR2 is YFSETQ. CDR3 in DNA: TGCGCCAGCAGCTCGGCCGGGGGCTCACCCCTCCACTTT. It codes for CASSSAGGSPLHF.

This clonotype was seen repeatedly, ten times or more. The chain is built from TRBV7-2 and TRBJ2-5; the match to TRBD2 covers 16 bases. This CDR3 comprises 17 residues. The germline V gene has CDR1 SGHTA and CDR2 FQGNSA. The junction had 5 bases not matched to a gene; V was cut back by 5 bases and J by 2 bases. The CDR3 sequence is CASSPGLAGGIQETQYF. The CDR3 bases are TGTGCCAGCAGCCCGGGACTAGCGGGGGGGATACAAGAGACCCAGTACTTC.

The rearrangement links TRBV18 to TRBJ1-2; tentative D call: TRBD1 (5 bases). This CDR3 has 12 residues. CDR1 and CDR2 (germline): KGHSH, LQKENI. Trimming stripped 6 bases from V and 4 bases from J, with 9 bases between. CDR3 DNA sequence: TGTGCCAGCTCGACAGACAGCTATGGCTACACCTTC. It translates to CASSTDSYGYTF.

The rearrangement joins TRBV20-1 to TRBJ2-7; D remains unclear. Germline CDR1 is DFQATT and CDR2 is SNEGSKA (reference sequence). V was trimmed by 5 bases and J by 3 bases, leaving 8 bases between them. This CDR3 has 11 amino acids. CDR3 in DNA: TGCAGTGCTGATCTCGACTACGAGCAGTACTTC. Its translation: CSADLDYEQYF.

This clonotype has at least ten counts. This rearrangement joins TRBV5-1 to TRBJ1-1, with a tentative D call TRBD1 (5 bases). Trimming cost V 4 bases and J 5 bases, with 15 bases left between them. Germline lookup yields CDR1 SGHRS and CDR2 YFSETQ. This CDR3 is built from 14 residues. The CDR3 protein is CASSPYPRETEAFF. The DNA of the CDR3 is TGCGCCAGCAGCCCCTACCCCAGGGAGACTGAAGCTTTCTTT.

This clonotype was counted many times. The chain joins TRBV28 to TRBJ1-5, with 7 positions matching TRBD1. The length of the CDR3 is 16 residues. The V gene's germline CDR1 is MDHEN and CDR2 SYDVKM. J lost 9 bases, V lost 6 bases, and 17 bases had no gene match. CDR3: CASRPSVGGPGGPQHF. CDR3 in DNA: TGTGCCAGCAGACCCTCCGTGGGGGGCCCAGGGGGGCCCCAGCATTTT.

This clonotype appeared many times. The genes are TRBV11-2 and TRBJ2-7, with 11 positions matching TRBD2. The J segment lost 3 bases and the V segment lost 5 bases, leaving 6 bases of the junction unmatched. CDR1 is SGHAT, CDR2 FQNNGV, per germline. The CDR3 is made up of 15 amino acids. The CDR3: CASSPPGTSGYEQYF. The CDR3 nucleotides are TGTGCCAGCAGCCCCCCAGGGACTAGCGGCTACGAGCAGTACTTC.

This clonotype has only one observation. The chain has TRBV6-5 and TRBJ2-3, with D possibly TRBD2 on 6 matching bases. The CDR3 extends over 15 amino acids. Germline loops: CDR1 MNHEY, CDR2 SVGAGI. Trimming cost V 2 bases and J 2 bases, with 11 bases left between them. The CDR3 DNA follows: TGTGCCAGCAGTTACCAGAGCGGGCTCACAGATACGCAGTATTTT. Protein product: CASSYQSGLTDTQYF.

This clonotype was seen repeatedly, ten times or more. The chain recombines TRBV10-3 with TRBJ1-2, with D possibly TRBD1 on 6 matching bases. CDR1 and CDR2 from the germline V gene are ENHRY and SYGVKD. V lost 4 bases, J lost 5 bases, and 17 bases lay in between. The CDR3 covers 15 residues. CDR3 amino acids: CAISGRAPQGYGYTF. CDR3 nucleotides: TGTGCCATCAGTGGGAGAGCGCCCCAGGGGTATGGCTACACCTTC.

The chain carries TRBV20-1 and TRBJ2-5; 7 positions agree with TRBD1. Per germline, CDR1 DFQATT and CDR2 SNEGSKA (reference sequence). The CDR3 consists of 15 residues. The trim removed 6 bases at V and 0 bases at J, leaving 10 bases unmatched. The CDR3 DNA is TGCAGTGCAAAGACCGGGACAGCGTACCAAGAGACCCAGTACTTC. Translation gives CSAKTGTAYQETQYF.

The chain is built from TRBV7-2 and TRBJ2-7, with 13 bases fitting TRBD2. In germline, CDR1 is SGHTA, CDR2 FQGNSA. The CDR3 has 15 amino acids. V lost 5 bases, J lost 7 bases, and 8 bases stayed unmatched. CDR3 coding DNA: TGTGCCAGCAGCCCGACTAGCGGGAGGAAAGGGGAGCAGTACTTC. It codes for CASSPTSGRKGEQYF.